This is a list of T cell receptor beta chains from one sample in a study of blood T cell repertoires in COVID-19. Here immunoSEQ multiplex PCR was the method, and the copy in TCRdb shows in-frame clones only, minus some. The sample holds approximately 86,000 clones; around 89% are singletons and the top ten take under 10%. Sequencing was performed on peripheral blood. The receptors here all came from a man aged 50 or older with acute or convalescent COVID-19. Both conserved end residues are part of each CDR3. The D gene is left open where the match is weak. The listing skips clone size in some rows; elsewhere it reads once, few, many or a size class.

V gene: TRBV13; J gene: TRBJ1-2; clone size: .; D gene: TRBD1; CDR3 protein: CASSTGRGRSDYGYTF; CDR3 DNA: TGTGCCAGCAGCACCGGCAGGGGGCGTTCGGACTATGGCTACACCTTC
V gene: TRBV5-1; J gene: TRBJ1-3; clone size: .; D gene: .; CDR3 protein: CASSLIGGRNTIYF; CDR3 DNA: TGCGCCAGCAGCTTGATAGGGGGTAGAAACACCATATATTTT
V gene: TRBV5-6; J gene: TRBJ2-2; clone size: .; D gene: TRBD2; CDR3 protein: CASSLAGSLTGELFF; CDR3 DNA: TGTGCCAGCAGCTTAGCGGGATCCCTCACCGGGGAGCTGTTTTTT
V gene: TRBV18; J gene: TRBJ1-2; clone size: .; D gene: .; CDR3 protein: CASSPGANYGYTF; CDR3 DNA: TGTGCCAGCTCACCGGGCGCAAACTATGGCTACACCTTC
V gene: TRBV7-2; J gene: TRBJ2-5; clone size: .; D gene: TRBD2; CDR3 protein: CASSLELAGAPETQYF; CDR3 DNA: TGTGCCAGCAGCTTAGAACTAGCGGGGGCCCCAGAGACCCAGTACTTC
V gene: TRBV5-6; J gene: TRBJ2-5; clone size: .; D gene: TRBD1; CDR3 protein: CASTAPGQGGLETQYF; CDR3 DNA: TGTGCCAGCACCGCTCCGGGACAGGGGGGATTAGAGACCCAGTACTTC
V gene: TRBV11-2; J gene: TRBJ1-1; clone size: .; D gene: .; CDR3 protein: CASSLTGGSNTEAFF; CDR3 DNA: TGTGCCAGCAGCCTCACTGGAGGGTCGAACACTGAAGCTTTCTTT
V gene: TRBV30; J gene: TRBJ2-7; clone size: .; D gene: TRBD1; CDR3 protein: CAWSATGTVSYEQYF; CDR3 DNA: TGTGCCTGGAGCGCTACCGGGACAGTCTCCTACGAGCAGTACTTC
V gene: TRBV7-9; J gene: TRBJ1-2; clone size: .; D gene: .; CDR3 protein: CASSLSLTVFGFTF; CDR3 DNA: TGTGCCAGCAGCTTAAGTCTTACAGTGTTTGGGTTCACCTTC
V gene: TRBV19; J gene: TRBJ1-5; clone size: .; D gene: .; CDR3 protein: CACNRWGSDGNQPQHF; CDR3 DNA: TGTGCCTGCAATCGATGGGGCAGTGATGGCAATCAGCCCCAGCATTTT
V gene: TRBV6-5; J gene: TRBJ1-1; clone size: .; D gene: .; CDR3 protein: CASSYGRANTEAFF; CDR3 DNA: TGTGCCAGCAGTTACGGTCGCGCGAACACTGAAGCTTTCTTT
V gene: TRBV7-2; J gene: TRBJ1-2; clone size: once; D gene: TRBD1; CDR3 protein: CASSTGQQLANYGYTF; CDR3 DNA: TGTGCCAGCAGCACGGGACAGCAGTTAGCTAACTATGGCTACACCTTC
V gene: TRBV5-1; J gene: TRBJ2-2; clone size: .; D gene: TRBD1; CDR3 protein: CASSLRDRGLWTGELFF; CDR3 DNA: TGCGCCAGCAGCTTACGTGACAGGGGGCTATGGACCGGGGAGCTGTTTTTT
V gene: TRBV15; J gene: TRBJ2-3; clone size: once; D gene: TRBD1; CDR3 protein: CATSRDPGQGTDTQYF; CDR3 DNA: TGTGCCACCAGCAGAGATCCGGGACAGGGTACAGATACGCAGTATTTT
V gene: TRBV2; J gene: TRBJ1-6; clone size: .; D gene: TRBD1; CDR3 protein: CASRDRGGSPLHF; CDR3 DNA: TGTGCCAGCAGGGACAGGGGCGGGTCACCCCTCCACTTT
V gene: TRBV3-1/TRBV3-2; J gene: TRBJ1-1; clone size: .; D gene: .; CDR3 protein: CASSLFGGGRRNTEAFF; CDR3 DNA: TGTGCCAGCAGCCTTTTCGGAGGTGGTCGGAGGAACACTGAAGCTTTCTTT
V gene: TRBV10-3; J gene: TRBJ2-5; clone size: .; D gene: TRBD2; CDR3 protein: CAIRGSSGGVSNQETQYF; CDR3 DNA: TGTGCCATCAGGGGATCCAGCGGGGGGGTATCCAACCAAGAGACCCAGTACTTC
V gene: TRBV19; J gene: TRBJ1-1; clone size: .; D gene: .; CDR3 protein: CATRDGGATLNTEAFF; CDR3 DNA: TGTGCCACCCGGGACGGGGGGGCTACCTTGAACACTGAAGCTTTCTTT
V gene: TRBV5-1; J gene: TRBJ2-3; clone size: .; D gene: TRBD2; CDR3 protein: CASSFNQERGGTVRYF; CDR3 DNA: TGCGCCAGCAGCTTTAACCAAGAACGGGGGGGGACCGTTCGGTATTTT
V gene: TRBV6-5; J gene: TRBJ1-5; clone size: .; D gene: .; CDR3 protein: CASRERATNQPQHF; CDR3 DNA: TGTGCCAGCAGGGAGAGGGCGACCAATCAGCCCCAGCATTTT
V gene: TRBV7-9; J gene: TRBJ1-2; clone size: few; D gene: .; CDR3 protein: CASSFKTANYGYTF; CDR3 DNA: TGTGCCAGCAGCTTTAAGACAGCTAACTATGGCTACACCTTC
V gene: TRBV7-3; J gene: TRBJ2-7; clone size: .; D gene: TRBD2; CDR3 protein: CASSAGLAGGQQYF; CDR3 DNA: TGTGCCAGCAGCGCGGGACTAGCGGGGGGCCAGCAGTACTTC
V gene: TRBV7-8; J gene: TRBJ1-4; clone size: .; D gene: .; CDR3 protein: CASSFEGRGGDEKLFF; CDR3 DNA: TGTGCCAGCAGCTTTGAGGGGAGGGGGGGCGATGAAAAACTGTTTTTT
V gene: TRBV15; J gene: TRBJ2-7; clone size: .; D gene: TRBD1; CDR3 protein: CATSSRQGVITYEQYF; CDR3 DNA: TGTGCCACCAGCAGCCGACAGGGGGTAATCACCTACGAGCAGTACTTC
V gene: TRBV6-5; J gene: TRBJ1-1; clone size: .; D gene: .; CDR3 protein: CASSWSVATEAFF; CDR3 DNA: TGTGCCAGCAGTTGGTCCGTGGCCACTGAAGCTTTCTTT
V gene: TRBV27; J gene: TRBJ2-3; clone size: .; D gene: TRBD2; CDR3 protein: CASSLLTSGGRRKDTQYF; CDR3 DNA: TGTGCCAGCAGTTTATTGACTAGCGGGGGCCGTCGAAAAGATACGCAGTATTTT
V gene: TRBV6-5; J gene: TRBJ1-6; clone size: .; D gene: .; CDR3 protein: CATYDGQGQNSPLHF; CDR3 DNA: TGTGCCACCTACGATGGGCAGGGGCAAAATTCACCCCTCCACTTT
V gene: TRBV5-6; J gene: TRBJ1-1; clone size: .; D gene: TRBD1; CDR3 protein: CASSVKGGGTEAFF; CDR3 DNA: TGTGCCAGCAGTGTGAAAGGGGGCGGCACTGAAGCTTTCTTT
V gene: TRBV27; J gene: TRBJ1-2; clone size: .; D gene: TRBD1; CDR3 protein: CASSVDRVLGYTF; CDR3 DNA: TGTGCCAGCAGCGTCGACAGGGTTCTAGGCTACACCTTC
V gene: TRBV28; J gene: TRBJ1-2; clone size: .; D gene: .; CDR3 protein: CASSTRTAFNYGYTF; CDR3 DNA: TGTGCCAGCAGTACCCGGACAGCTTTTAACTATGGCTACACCTTC
V gene: TRBV6-5; J gene: TRBJ2-7; clone size: once; D gene: .; CDR3 protein: CASSTRQALGEQYF; CDR3 DNA: TGTGCCAGCAGTACTCGACAGGCTTTGGGCGAGCAGTACTTC
V gene: TRBV30; J gene: TRBJ2-5; clone size: .; D gene: TRBD1; CDR3 protein: CAWTDRVRTQYF; CDR3 DNA: TGTGCCTGGACGGACAGGGTTCGGACCCAGTACTTC
V gene: TRBV2; J gene: TRBJ1-1; clone size: .; D gene: .; CDR3 protein: CASSELMIGVTEAFF; CDR3 DNA: TGTGCCAGCAGTGAATTAATGATCGGGGTCACTGAAGCTTTCTTT
V gene: TRBV5-4; J gene: TRBJ2-7; clone size: .; D gene: TRBD1; CDR3 protein: CASSPRDSTYEQYF; CDR3 DNA: TGTGCCAGCAGCCCCCGGGACAGCACCTACGAGCAGTACTTC
V gene: TRBV7-2; J gene: TRBJ2-1; clone size: once; D gene: TRBD2; CDR3 protein: CASSATTSANEQFF; CDR3 DNA: TGTGCCAGCAGCGCCACCACTAGCGCCAATGAGCAGTTCTTC
V gene: TRBV7-6; J gene: TRBJ2-3; clone size: .; D gene: TRBD2; CDR3 protein: CASSFRTSLDTQYF; CDR3 DNA: TGTGCCAGCAGCTTCAGGACTAGCCTAGATACGCAGTATTTT
V gene: TRBV29-1; J gene: TRBJ2-3; clone size: .; D gene: .; CDR3 protein: CSAWSGLGHTDTQYF; CDR3 DNA: TGCAGCGCTTGGTCGGGTTTAGGACACACAGATACGCAGTATTTT
V gene: TRBV30; J gene: TRBJ1-2; clone size: .; D gene: TRBD1; CDR3 protein: CAVGGGTGTGQGYGYTF; CDR3 DNA: TGTGCCGTTGGGGGGGGGACAGGAACGGGACAGGGCTACGGCTACACCTTC
V gene: TRBV19; J gene: TRBJ1-2; clone size: .; D gene: .; CDR3 protein: CASSIDLNYGYTF; CDR3 DNA: TGTGCCAGTAGTATAGATTTAAACTATGGCTACACCTTC
V gene: TRBV7-6; J gene: TRBJ2-1; clone size: .; D gene: TRBD2; CDR3 protein: CASSLESSGWIYGEQFF; CDR3 DNA: TGTGCCAGCAGCTTAGAGTCTAGCGGGTGGATTTATGGTGAGCAGTTCTTC
V gene: TRBV28; J gene: TRBJ1-2; clone size: .; D gene: .; CDR3 protein: CASSFYPAGPLSNYGYTF; CDR3 DNA: TGTGCCAGCAGTTTTTATCCCGCGGGTCCCCTCTCTAACTATGGCTACACCTTC
V gene: TRBV27; J gene: TRBJ1-5; clone size: .; D gene: TRBD1; CDR3 protein: CASSARTGGESRYQPQHF; CDR3 DNA: TGTGCCAGCAGTGCACGGACAGGGGGTGAGAGCAGATATCAGCCCCAGCATTTT
V gene: TRBV3-1/TRBV3-2; J gene: TRBJ1-3; clone size: .; D gene: .; CDR3 protein: CASSQDRQGNTIYF; CDR3 DNA: TGTGCCAGCAGCCAAGATCGCCAGGGAAACACCATATATTTT
V gene: TRBV10-3; J gene: TRBJ1-2; clone size: .; D gene: TRBD1; CDR3 protein: CATAPGQTVYGYTF; CDR3 DNA: TGTGCCACCGCGCCGGGACAGACAGTCTATGGCTACACCTTC
V gene: TRBV9; J gene: TRBJ2-3; clone size: once; D gene: TRBD2; CDR3 protein: CASSVWLAGGSDTQYF; CDR3 DNA: TGTGCCAGCAGCGTGTGGCTAGCGGGGGGGTCAGATACGCAGTATTTT
V gene: TRBV19; J gene: TRBJ2-7; clone size: .; D gene: .; CDR3 protein: CASSIEGGYEQYF; CDR3 DNA: TGTGCCAGTAGTATCGAGGGCGGGTACGAGCAGTACTTC
V gene: TRBV11-3; J gene: TRBJ1-1; clone size: few; D gene: .; CDR3 protein: CASSLGPGWNTEAFF; CDR3 DNA: TGTGCCAGCAGCTTAGGCCCGGGGTGGAACACTGAAGCTTTCTTT
V gene: TRBV13; J gene: TRBJ2-1; clone size: .; D gene: TRBD2; CDR3 protein: CASSSISGGGSYNEQFF; CDR3 DNA: TGTGCCAGCAGCTCAATTAGCGGGGGGGGCTCCTACAATGAGCAGTTCTTC
V gene: TRBV9; J gene: TRBJ1-5; clone size: .; D gene: .; CDR3 protein: CASNGGARNQPQHF; CDR3 DNA: TGTGCCAGCAACGGGGGGGCTCGCAATCAGCCCCAGCATTTT
V gene: TRBV6-5; J gene: TRBJ2-5; clone size: few; D gene: .; CDR3 protein: CASRFRETQYF; CDR3 DNA: TGTGCCAGCAGATTTCGGGAGACCCAGTACTTC
V gene: TRBV9; J gene: TRBJ1-4; clone size: .; D gene: TRBD1; CDR3 protein: CAAPPGQGTEKLFF; CDR3 DNA: TGTGCCGCCCCTCCGGGACAGGGGACTGAAAAACTGTTTTTT
V gene: TRBV4-2; J gene: TRBJ1-4; clone size: .; D gene: .; CDR3 protein: CASSQEKAEKLFF; CDR3 DNA: TGTGCCAGCAGCCAAGAGAAAGCTGAAAAACTGTTTTTT
V gene: TRBV15; J gene: TRBJ2-4; clone size: .; D gene: .; CDR3 protein: CATSRATAAAKNIQYF; CDR3 DNA: TGTGCCACCAGCAGAGCTACGGCGGCAGCCAAAAACATTCAGTACTTC
V gene: TRBV5-1; J gene: TRBJ2-7; clone size: .; D gene: .; CDR3 protein: CASSSYTGIDEQYF; CDR3 DNA: TGCGCCAGCAGCTCATACACAGGGATCGACGAGCAGTACTTC